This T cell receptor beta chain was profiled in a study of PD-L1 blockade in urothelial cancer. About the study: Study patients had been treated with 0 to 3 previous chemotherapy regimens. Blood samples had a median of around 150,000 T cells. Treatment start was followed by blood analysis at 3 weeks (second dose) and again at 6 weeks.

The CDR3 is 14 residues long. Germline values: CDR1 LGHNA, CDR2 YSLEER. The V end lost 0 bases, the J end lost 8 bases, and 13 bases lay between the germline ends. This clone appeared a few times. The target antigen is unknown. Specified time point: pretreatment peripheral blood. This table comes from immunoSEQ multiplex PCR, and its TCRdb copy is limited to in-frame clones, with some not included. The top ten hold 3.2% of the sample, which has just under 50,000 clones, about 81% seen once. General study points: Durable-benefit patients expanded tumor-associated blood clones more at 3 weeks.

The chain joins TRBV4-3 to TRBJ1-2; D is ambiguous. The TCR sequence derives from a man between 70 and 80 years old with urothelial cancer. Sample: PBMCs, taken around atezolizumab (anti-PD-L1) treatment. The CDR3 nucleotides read TGCGCCAGCAGCCAAGATAGTGGGGAGAGGGGCTACACCTTC. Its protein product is CASSQDSGERGYTF.